A single sample gave rise to the 23 T cell receptor beta chains below, sequenced in a study of cytomegalovirus exposure and HLA in healthy donors. The PCR was carried out with 60 Vbeta primers and 13 Jbeta primers. Here immunoSEQ multiplex PCR was the method, and the copy in TCRdb shows in-frame clones only, minus some. The data show roughly 150,000 clones, approximately 81% seen once. The material sequenced was PBMCs. Every receptor here comes from a female donor in good health and CMV-seronegative.

Here the CDR3 DNA reads TGTGCCAGCAGTTTCTCCCTAGCGGGAGTGAGTGAGCAGTTCTTC. It specifies CASSFSLAGVSEQFF. The V call is TRBV27, the J call TRBJ2-1; 10 bases line up with TRBD2. Germline-derived CDR1 and CDR2 are MNHEY and SMNVEV (reference sequence). The length of the CDR3 is 15 residues. The ends lost 3 bases at V and 9 bases at J; junction bases unmatched: 8.

J is TRBJ1-1 and V is TRBV6-6; no clear D. V lost 0 bases to trimming and J lost 1 base, with 6 bases between them. This CDR3 region has 14 residues. Germline CDR1 reads MNHNY; CDR2 reads SVGAGI (reference sequence). The CDR3 nucleotides are TGTGCCAGCAGTTACTCGAGCAAGAACACTGAAGCTTTCTTT. Translating gives CASSYSSKNTEAFF.

The chain uses TRBV12-5 and TRBJ2-3; no firm D call. The V gene lost 5 bases and the J gene lost 2 bases, with 8 bases spanning the gap. Germline V gene lookup returns CDR1 LGHNT and CDR2 FRNRAP. This CDR3 is built from 13 residues. The CDR3 sequence is CASGGLYTDTQYF. The CDR3 nucleotides are TGTGCTAGTGGTGGTCTCTACACAGATACGCAGTATTTT. The complete variable domain, with remaining parts taken from reference TRBV12-5 and TRBJ2-3, reads DARVTQTPRHKVTEMGQEVTMRCQPILGHNTVFWYRQTMMQGLELLAYFRNRAPLDDSGMPKDRFSAEMPDATLATLKIQPSEPRDSAVYFCASGGLYTDTQYFGPGTRLTVL.

The rearrangement uses TRBV27 and TRBJ2-7, with a weak D call TRBD2 (5 bases). V was shortened by 7 bases and J by 4 bases, with 14 bases between the two germline ends. CDR1 is MNHEY and CDR2 is SMNVEV in the germline V gene (reference sequence). This CDR3 is 13 amino acids long. The chain's CDR3 is CASKLASRYEQYF. CDR3 bases: TGTGCCAGCAAATTAGCGAGCCGTTACGAGCAGTACTTC.

This clone was counted between two and nine times. The chain has TRBV7-2 and TRBJ2-5; D is possibly TRBD2 (7 bases). Looked up from germline, CDR1 is SGHTA and CDR2 is FQGNSA. The CDR3 sequence is 14 residues long. The ends were cut back, 3 bases at V and 4 bases at J, with 12 bases in the middle. CDR3 loop: CASSFAGAGETQYF. The CDR3 DNA sequence: TGTGCCAGCAGCTTCGCGGGGGCGGGAGAGACCCAGTACTTC. The whole variable domain, filled in from reference TRBV7-2 and TRBJ2-5, reads GAGVSQSPSNKVTEKGKDVELRCDPISGHTALYWYRQSLGQGLEFLIYFQGNSAPDKSGLPSDRFSAERTGGSVSTLTIQRTQQEDSAVYLCASSFAGAGETQYFGPGTRLLVL.

The chain recombines TRBV10-3 with TRBJ2-5; D not resolved. Germline assignment: CDR1 ENHRY and CDR2 SYGVKD. Trimming took off 4 bases at V and 1 base at J, with 13 bases between the two ends. The CDR3 contains 15 residues. CDR3: CAISGALSSQETQYF. CDR3 DNA sequence: TGTGCCATCAGTGGGGCCCTTAGTTCCCAAGAGACCCAGTACTTC.

This chain links TRBV6-5 with TRBJ2-5; TRBD1 is a possible D gene (6 bases). The end of the DNA is better explained by TRBJ2-7, so the J call may be wrong. This CDR3 is built from 15 residues. Germline V gives CDR1 MNHEY, CDR2 SVGAGI. CDR3 DNA: TGTGCCAGCAGCCCCTCCGGGACAAGCTCCTACGAGCAGTACTTC. As protein: CASSPSGTSSYEQYF.

The chain joins TRBV9 to TRBJ2-1; 12 bases are shared with TRBD2. Germline-derived CDR1 and CDR2 are SGDLS and YYNGEE. CDR3 size: 17 residues. V lost 0 bases and J lost 8; bases outside the gene matches: 9. The CDR3 DNA follows: TGTGCCAGCAGCGTAGGGGCTAGCGGGGGGGCTTGGTATGAGCAGTTCTTC. This gives the protein CASSVGASGGAWYEQFF.

CDR3 bases: TGTGCCAGCAGCCCGGCTTTGGGACAGACTTACGAGCAGTACTTC. It yields the protein CASSPALGQTYEQYF. J is TRBJ2-5 and V is TRBV9, with TRBD1 matching 7 bases. The J call is uncertain, as TRBJ2-7 better fits the DNA end. The germline V gene encodes CDR1 SGDLS and CDR2 YYNGEE. The CDR3 is 15 residues long.

V gene TRBV15 combines with J gene TRBJ2-3; 12 nucleotides align to TRBD2. V lost 0 bases, J lost 3 bases, and 7 bases stayed unmatched. Per the germline V gene, CDR1 is LNHNV and CDR2 is YYDKDF (reference sequence). This CDR3 has 18 amino acids. CDR3 nucleotides: TGTGCCACCAGCAGAGATCCCCGGACTAGCGGGGAGACAGATACGCAGTATTTT. Its translation is CATSRDPRTSGETDTQYF.

The chain has TRBV7-3 and TRBJ2-2; 11 bases fit TRBD2. Germline CDR1 is SGHTA and CDR2 is FQGTGA. The junction had 9 bases not matched to a gene; V was cut back by 5 bases and J by 7 bases. There are 16 residues in the CDR3. Here the CDR3 reads CASSQRLAGFGGELFF. CDR3 nucleotides: TGTGCCAGCAGCCAAAGACTAGCGGGGTTCGGCGGGGAGCTGTTTTTT. The variable domain in full, completed from reference TRBV7-3 and TRBJ2-2, reads GAGVSQTPSNKVTEKGKYVELRCDPISGHTALYWYRQSLGQGPEFLIYFQGTGAADDSGLPNDRFFAVRPEGSVSTLKIQRTERGDSAVYLCASSQRLAGFGGELFFGEGSRLTVL.

The rearrangement links TRBV19 to TRBJ1-5; 9 nucleotides agree with TRBD1. Germline values: CDR1 LNHDA, CDR2 SQIVND (reference sequence). This CDR3 is built from 16 residues. J lost 6 bases, V lost 5 bases, and 11 bases had no gene match. The CDR3 spells CASSVPGQGLVQPQHF. Written as DNA, the CDR3 is TGTGCCAGTAGTGTTCCGGGACAGGGCCTGGTTCAGCCCCAGCATTTT. The variable domain in full, completed from reference TRBV19 and TRBJ1-5, reads DGGITQSPKYLFRKEGQNVTLSCEQNLNHDAMYWYRQDPGQGLRLIYYSQIVNDFQKGDIAEGYSVSREKKESFPLTVTSAQKNPTAFYLCASSVPGQGLVQPQHFGDGTRLSIL.

In the case of this clone: Additional DNA sequences in this sample encode the identical CDR3. This chain joins TRBV29-1 and TRBJ2-5; D call uncertain. CDR1 and CDR2 (germline): SQVTM, ANQGSEA. CDR3 length: 12 residues. The V end was cut by 4 bases, the J end by 1 base, with 7 bases between. This CDR3 reads CSVGGTQETQYF. The CDR3 DNA follows: TGCAGCGTTGGCGGCACCCAAGAGACCCAGTACTTC.

This clone appeared a few times. The rearrangement joins TRBV7-8 to TRBJ1-1, with D possibly being TRBD1 (6 bases). The germline V and J ends were trimmed by 5 bases and 6 bases, with 19 bases remaining between them. The CDR3 has 15 amino acids. In germline, CDR1 is SGHVS, CDR2 FQNEAQ. CDR3 amino acids: CASSPYNGGSAEAFF. The CDR3 DNA is TGTGCCAGCAGCCCCTATAATGGGGGCTCGGCTGAAGCTTTCTTT. The whole variable domain, remainder taken from reference TRBV7-8 and TRBJ1-1, is GAGVSQSPRYKVAKRGQDVALRCDPISGHVSLFWYQQALGQGPEFLTYFQNEAQLDKSGLPSDRFFAERPEGSVSTLKIQRTQQEDSAVYLCASSPYNGGSAEAFFGQGTRLTVV.

This clone was counted a single time. The chain couples TRBV21-1 to TRBJ2-7; the table's D call, TRBD1, was not checked against the DNA. TRBV21-1 represents a pseudogene. The CDR3 covers 14 residues. CDR3 region: CASSIPDRTNEQYF. The CDR3 nucleotides are TGTGCCAGCAGCATTCCGGACAGGACTAACGAGCAGTACTTC.

Here the CDR3 reads CASSQVSGGPNTGELFF. The CDR3 coding sequence is TGCGCCAGCAGCCAAGTCAGCGGGGGCCCGAACACCGGGGAGCTGTTTTTT. The chain employs TRBV4-3 and TRBJ2-2; 8 nucleotides align to TRBD2. The ends lost 1 base at V and 0 bases at J; junction bases unmatched: 4. The CDR3 consists of 17 residues. Germline V gene lookup returns CDR1 LGHNA and CDR2 YSLEER.

This clone has a handful of counts. The chain links TRBV7-2 to TRBJ2-5; D unresolved. The CDR3 has 13 amino acids. The V gene lost 5 bases and the J gene lost 2 bases, with 9 bases spanning the gap. Germline lookup yields CDR1 SGHTA and CDR2 FQGNSA. The CDR3 loop is CASSPGGQETQYF. For the CDR3, the DNA is TGTGCCAGCAGCCCAGGTGGACAAGAGACCCAGTACTTC.

The chain carries TRBV5-1 and TRBJ2-5; TRBD2 agrees at 10 bases. CDR3 length: 17 amino acids. With 0 bases clipped from V and 2 bases from J, the junction kept 7 bases outside the gene matches. CDR1 and CDR2 from the germline V gene are SGHRS and YFSETQ. CDR3 DNA: TGCGCCAGCAGCTTGGCCGGGGCTAGCGGGGGTCAAGAGACCCAGTACTTC. It specifies CASSLAGASGGQETQYF.

The J gene is TRBJ2-2, the V gene TRBV4-1; 8 bases match TRBD2. The V gene end was trimmed by 1 base and the J gene end by 7 bases; junction bases not matched to a gene: 8. From germline, CDR1 is MGHRA and CDR2 YSYEKL. There are 16 residues in the CDR3. The CDR3 nucleotides are TGCGCCAGCAGCCAAGCGGGTAGCGGGAAGGGCGGGGAGCTGTTTTTT. This sequence encodes CASSQAGSGKGGELFF.

The J gene is TRBJ1-6, the V gene TRBV30, with a weak D call TRBD1 (6 bases). CDR3 length: 15 residues. Germline CDR1 is GTSNPN and CDR2 is SVGIG (reference sequence). V was trimmed by 5 bases and J by 3 bases, leaving 14 bases between them. The DNA of the CDR3 is TGTGCCTGGTCCGGCAGGGGCCTCTATAATTCACCCCTCCACTTT. Translated: CAWSGRGLYNSPLHF.

The rearrangement uses TRBV28 and TRBJ1-5; TRBD1 aligns across 10 bases. With 4 bases clipped from V and 6 bases from J, the junction kept 6 bases outside the gene matches. There are 15 residues in the CDR3. Germline CDR1 is MDHEN and CDR2 is SYDVKM. CDR3 DNA: TGTGCCAGCAGTTACCCCGGGACAGGGGCTCAGCCCCAGCATTTT. Translating it yields CASSYPGTGAQPQHF. Complete variable domain (other parts from reference TRBV28 and TRBJ1-5): DVKVTQSSRYLVKRTGEKVFLECVQDMDHENMFWYRQDPGLGLRLIYFSYDVKMKEKGDIPEGYSVSREKKERFSLILESASTNQTSMYLCASSYPGTGAQPQHFGDGTRLSIL.

The rearrangement joins TRBV23-1 to TRBJ2-2; D gene ambiguous. TRBV23-1 is identified as an open reading frame with a role that is uncertain. The CDR3 sequence is 12 residues long. The V gene lost 9 bases and the J gene lost 7 bases, with 12 bases spanning the gap. In DNA form, the CDR3 reads TGCGCCAGGTCAGGCGTGGACGGGGAGCTGTTTTTT. Its translation: CARSGVDGELFF.

The chain carries TRBV4-2 and TRBJ1-5; D ambiguous. V was clipped by 0 bases and J by 0 bases, with 12 bases between them. This CDR3 has 17 amino acids. Per the germline V gene, CDR1 is LGHNA and CDR2 is YNFKEQ. The CDR3 loop reads CASSQDPGSYSNQPQHF. Written as DNA, the CDR3 is TGTGCCAGCAGCCAAGACCCAGGCTCCTATAGCAATCAGCCCCAGCATTTT.